This paragraph reports one T cell receptor beta chain. Its target is unknown. The study ran its PCR with 60 Vbeta and 13 Jbeta primers. Sequencing used immunoSEQ multiplex PCR; TCRdb keeps in-frame clones, though not all of them. Its table records 100,000 to 150,000 clones. These data belong to a study of cytomegalovirus exposure and HLA in healthy donors. Study results and caveats: The Asian-associated ancestry cluster reportedly had fewer N-insertions than the 666-donor mean in a later analysis.

This sequence originates from a woman aged 35 to 49 in good health and CMV-seropositive. The sample was PBMCs.

The CDR3 loop reads CASSANLAGRTDTQYF. The CDR3 DNA sequence: TGCGCCAGCAGCGCCAACTTAGCGGGGCGGACAGATACGCAGTATTTT. This chain joins TRBV5-1 and TRBJ2-3, with 8 bases matching TRBD2. Germline V gene data show CDR1 as SGHRS and CDR2 as YFSETQ. The trim removed 4 bases at V and 3 bases at J, leaving 10 bases unmatched. The CDR3 is 16 amino acids.